The entry that follows covers one TCR beta chain sequence. Its antigen is unidentified. The data originate from a study of PD-1 blockade in classical Hodgkin lymphoma. Study-wide results and caveats: Lower baseline TCR diversity marked trial partial responders and progressors. By cycle point C4D1, TCR diversity had risen significantly in CD4+ cells (but not CD8+ cells). There remain no defined causes for the repertoire differences, which possibly reflect disease activity or prior therapy. Nivolumab initiated under 1 year post-ASCT led to patient exclusion.

TCRdb keeps only in-frame clones here, not all; method: immunoSEQ multiplex PCR. This sample carries fewer than 20,000 clones, approximately 84% of them seen once, and the ten largest clones take nearly 6.5%. All trial patients relapsed after autologous stem cell transplantation. Trimming cost V 8 bases and J 7 bases, with 11 bases left between them. This CDR3 comprises 11 residues. In germline, CDR1 is MDHEN, CDR2 SYDVKM. The V and J genes are TRBV28 and TRBJ1-2; D is unclear. The sample consisted of peripheral blood mononuclear cells (PBMCs), taken at baseline. This TCR was recovered from a human donor with classical Hodgkin lymphoma. The CDR3 DNA sequence: TGTGCCAGCCGGACCCTGGGTGGCTACACCTTC. Its translation: CASRTLGGYTF.